The 20 T cell receptor beta chains listed next were all sequenced from one sample in a study of blood T cell repertoires in COVID-19. The table came from immunoSEQ multiplex PCR; TCRdb's copy has only in-frame clones and leaves some out. This sample carries hundreds of thousands of clones, approximately 88% of them seen once, and the ten largest clones take 1% to 1.5%. The sequenced sample consisted of peripheral blood. Every receptor here comes from a man aged 40-50 years with acute or convalescent COVID-19.

J is TRBJ1-4 and V is TRBV5-1; no clear D gene. Germline V lookup: CDR1 SGHRS, CDR2 YFSETQ. The length of the CDR3 is 14 residues. V lost 2 bases and J lost 4, with 9 bases in between. CDR3 protein: CASSFRGINEKLFF. The CDR3 region has the DNA TGCGCCAGCAGCTTTCGAGGGATTAATGAAAAACTGTTTTTT.

The chain recombines TRBV25-1 with TRBJ2-7; the match to TRBD2 covers 9 bases. This CDR3 is built from 16 residues. V was pared by 5 bases and J by 3 bases, with 11 bases of the junction left unmatched. The germline V gene encodes CDR1 MGHDK and CDR2 SYGVNS. DNA for the CDR3: TGTGCCAGCAGTCAAGAAAGCGGGGGGTATCGCTACGAGCAGTACTTC. Translating gives CASSQESGGYRYEQYF.

This chain links TRBV24-1 with TRBJ2-1; 8 bases align to TRBD2. The trim removed 1 base at V and 9 bases at J, leaving 10 bases unmatched. The germline CDR1 and CDR2 sequences are KGHDR and SFDVKD. CDR3 size: 16 residues. The CDR3 DNA follows: TGTGCCACCAGTGATTTAAGAACTAGCGGCCGGCCTGAGCAGTTCTTC. This encodes CATSDLRTSGRPEQFF.

V is TRBV29-1 and J is TRBJ2-3, with D possibly matching TRBD2 (5 bases). Germline V lookup: CDR1 SQVTM, CDR2 ANQGSEA. The CDR3 length is 14 residues. The V end was cut by 4 bases, the J end by 7 bases, with 18 bases between. The chain's CDR3 is CSVGGHGGRNTQYF. CDR3 coding DNA: TGCAGCGTTGGAGGGCACGGAGGACGAAATACGCAGTATTTT.

V gene TRBV6-5 combines with J gene TRBJ1-1, with 8 bases matching TRBD1. Per the germline V gene, CDR1 is MNHEY and CDR2 is SVGAGI. The CDR3 loop spans 16 amino acids. The ends lost 1 base at V and 1 base at J; junction bases unmatched: 5. For the CDR3, the DNA is TGTGCCAGCAGTTACTACCCCGGGACAGGGAACACTGAAGCTTTCTTT. Amino acids: CASSYYPGTGNTEAFF.

In its sample, this clone was seen a few times. DNA for the CDR3: TGTGCCAGCAGCTTGTCTAGCGGGGGGTGGAATACGCAGTATTTT. Residues: CASSLSSGGWNTQYF. The chain is built from TRBV7-2 and TRBJ2-3, with 11 nucleotides matching TRBD2. Germline V lookup: CDR1 SGHTA, CDR2 FQGNSA. J lost 7 bases, V lost 3 bases, and 6 bases had no gene match. There are 15 residues in the CDR3.

The rearrangement links TRBV27 to TRBJ1-5; TRBD1 might be the D (6 bases). V dropped 5 bases and J dropped 7 bases, with 15 bases sitting between them. The CDR3 contains 14 residues. Looked up from germline, CDR1 is MNHEY and CDR2 is SMNVEV (reference sequence). CDR3 sequence reads: CASSPHQGSQPQHF. CDR3 DNA: TGTGCCAGCAGTCCCCATCAGGGGAGCCAGCCCCAGCATTTT.

The V and J genes are TRBV4-3 and TRBJ2-6; possibly TRBD1 for D (6 bases). The ends were cut back, 4 bases at V and 2 bases at J, with 12 bases in the middle. The CDR3 loop spans 16 amino acids. Per the germline V gene, CDR1 is LGHNA and CDR2 is YSLEER. Here the CDR3 DNA reads TGCGCCAGCAGCCCAGGGGTTGGCCCTGGGGCCAACGTCCTGACTTTC. Translated, it gives CASSPGVGPGANVLTF.

This chain connects TRBV13 to TRBJ1-1, with TRBD1 identical over 10 bases. CDR3 length: 16 residues. V was pared by 2 bases and J by 3 bases, with 6 bases of the junction left unmatched. Looked up from germline, CDR1 is PRHDT and CDR2 is FYEKMQ (reference sequence). The chain's CDR3 is CASSLPTGGADTEAFF. Written as DNA, the CDR3 is TGTGCCAGCAGCTTACCGACAGGGGGCGCGGACACTGAAGCTTTCTTT.

The chain uses TRBV12-3 or TRBV12-4 and TRBJ1-4, with D uncertain. CDR3 length: 13 residues. V dropped 6 bases and J dropped 10 bases, with 15 bases sitting between them. The CDR3 reads CASSPTVRGKLFF. CDR3 in DNA: TGTGCCAGCAGCCCGACCGTGCGAGGAAAACTGTTTTTT.

This chain uses TRBV4-2 with TRBJ2-1; 7 positions agree with TRBD2. CDR1 is LGHNA and CDR2 is YNFKEQ in the germline V gene. V gave up 5 bases and J gave up 4 bases; unmatched junction bases: 5. This CDR3 comprises 14 residues. CDR3 sequence: CASSSGTSYNEQFF. CDR3 in DNA: TGTGCCAGCAGCAGCGGGACCTCGTACAATGAGCAGTTCTTC.

Only one count was recorded for this clone. The genes are TRBV15 and TRBJ1-1; perhaps TRBD1 as D (6 bases). CDR1 and CDR2 (germline): LNHNV, YYDKDF (reference sequence). The CDR3 contains 15 residues. Trimming removed 0 bases at V and 1 base at J, with 9 bases between. CDR3 in amino acids: CATSREDRQNTEAFF. CDR3 bases: TGTGCCACCAGCAGAGAGGACAGACAGAACACTGAAGCTTTCTTT.

The rearrangement links TRBV5-1 to TRBJ1-1; D ambiguous. Trimming took 2 bases from V and 0 from J, leaving 14 bases between them. The CDR3 consists of 16 residues. Per germline, CDR1 SGHRS and CDR2 YFSETQ. The CDR3 region is CASSFIQSRLNTEAFF. DNA of the CDR3: TGCGCCAGCAGCTTTATCCAGTCTCGATTGAACACTGAAGCTTTCTTT.

J is TRBJ2-2 and V is TRBV11-2, with 10 bases that match TRBD2. The CDR3 loop spans 19 amino acids. The V and J ends lost 5 bases and 5 bases, in that order; junction bases with no gene match: 17. Germline CDR1 reads SGHAT; CDR2 reads FQNNGV. The CDR3: CASSLLAGRTGRRTGELFF. DNA of the CDR3: TGTGCCAGCAGCCTACTAGCGGGGAGAACTGGAAGACGTACCGGGGAGCTGTTTTTT.

The chain carries TRBV7-9 and TRBJ1-2; no definite D call. Germline V gene lookup returns CDR1 SEHNR and CDR2 FQNEAQ (reference sequence). The CDR3 sequence is 17 residues long. V was clipped by 5 bases and J by 0 bases, with 19 bases between them. The chain's CDR3 is CASSPRGRQAANYGYTF. The CDR3 nucleotides are TGTGCCAGCAGCCCGCGGGGTCGCCAGGCAGCTAACTATGGCTACACCTTC.

V usage is TRBV30 and J usage is TRBJ2-2, with D unresolved. V lost 1 base to trimming and J lost 4 bases, with 16 bases between them. Germline loops: CDR1 GTSNPN, CDR2 SVGIG (reference sequence). CDR3 length equals 16 residues. Here the CDR3 reads CAWSALLSEFTGELFF. In DNA, the CDR3 is TGTGCCTGGAGTGCACTATTGTCGGAGTTCACCGGGGAGCTGTTTTTT.

The gene calls are TRBV19 and TRBJ1-2; 10 nucleotides match TRBD1. The CDR3 covers 14 residues. Germline trimming cut 5 bases from V and 5 bases from J; bases unmatched to any gene: 5. Germline V gene lookup returns CDR1 LNHDA and CDR2 SQIVND (reference sequence). The CDR3 sequence: CASSPGQGLYGYTF. Written as DNA, the CDR3 is TGTGCCAGTAGTCCGGGACAGGGGTTATATGGCTACACCTTC.

The chain has TRBV10-3 and TRBJ1-5, with D perhaps TRBD1 (6 bases). The CDR3 loop spans 20 amino acids. Trimming stripped 2 bases from V and 1 base from J, with 24 bases between. Germline values: CDR1 ENHRY, CDR2 SYGVKD. This chain's CDR3 is CAISEGVGTQRGLSNQPQHF. In DNA form, the CDR3 reads TGTGCCATCAGTGAGGGTGTGGGGACACAACGAGGCCTAAGCAATCAGCCCCAGCATTTT.

J is TRBJ1-3 and V is TRBV4-1, with 7 nucleotides matching TRBD1. The CDR3 spans 14 residues. The germline gives CDR1 MGHRA, CDR2 YSYEKL. J was trimmed by 4 bases and V by 4 bases; bases with no gene match: 4. The CDR3 DNA is TGCGCCAGCAGCCCGGGACAGATGGGAAACACCATATATTTT. Translated: CASSPGQMGNTIYF.

The chain carries TRBV20-1 and TRBJ1-4, with 10 bases lining up with TRBD1. V lost 3 bases and J lost 5; bases outside the gene matches: 6. The CDR3 covers 15 residues. Per the germline V gene, CDR1 is DFQATT and CDR2 is SNEGSKA (reference sequence). Here the CDR3 DNA reads TGCAGTGCTAGTCCCCCGGGACAGGGGAATGAAAAACTGTTTTTT. It specifies CSASPPGQGNEKLFF.